This TCR beta chain was found in a study of blood T cell repertoires in COVID-19 (dated by TCRdb to 2019 to 2021). Turning to the overall study: The collaborator samples originated in the United States, Italy and Spain and spanned the acute and convalescent phases of COVID-19. The material from the prospective study consisted of cDNA or gDNA derived from T cells, B-cell-depleted T cells, or PBMCs. The dataset comprised deeply sampled blood TCRbeta repertoires from subjects exposed to, actively infected with, or recovered from COVID-19. The repertoires were released in a freely available public database meant as a resource for research on the immune response to SARS-CoV-2. Samples came from the ongoing ImmuneRACE study (first 160 participants) plus 1,254 subjects from 6 global collaborators. The sample metadata nearly always contained a de-identified subject ID, COVID-19 status, age in years and sex. Where available, HLA class I and class II types were taken from metadata supplied by the sample provider and were not determined by assay-based typing.

Clipping removes 1 base from V and 4 bases from J, with 6 as the unmatched junction base count. Sequences SGHRS (CDR1) and YFSETQ (CDR2) are obtained from the germline V gene. From the cysteine through the phenylalanine, the CDR3 covers 16 amino acids. Only the CDR3 DNA is retained, 48 bases long and in frame from the first base. The research as a whole found: Clinical and demographic metadata were provided uncurated, with the amount varying by source and participant.

The immunoSEQ Assay, a bias-controlled multiplex PCR, was used to amplify TCRbeta CDR3 regions from genomic DNA. Per the source publication's procedure: The number of nucleated cells in each sample was estimated from the amplification of reference gene primers within the assay. Sequence reads were collapsed and filtered to measure the absolute abundance of every unique TCRbeta CDR3 rearrangement. For each sample, productive Simpson clonality was calculated as the square root of Simpson's diversity index over productive rearrangements. Sourced from immuneACCESS, this table was stored by TCRdb with only in-frame sequences that have V and J called. A share of the clones is absent; for the studies checked, an unresolved V gene accounts for under half, and the remainder has no known explanation. D and trimming come from the DNA, and the V and J calls and clone size come from that table. In all, the sample holds 100,000 to 150,000 clones, and less than 90% of those were seen once. About 1.3% of the sample lies in the top ten.

Each collaborating institution followed its own protocols to collect whole blood in K2EDTA tubes. Collaborator samples were shipped for TCRbeta analysis as frozen whole blood, isolated PBMCs, or DNA extracted from either sample type. With respect to this clone: The antigen it recognizes is unknown. No base quality information exists; no much larger clone differs at one position.

The sequencing sample was made of peripheral blood. The sequence is built from TRBV5-1 and TRBJ2-1, and 9 junction bases match TRBD1. This sequence originates from a man aged 55-75 years with acute or convalescent COVID-19. CDR3 protein: CASSLPGQGKYNEQFF. In nucleotides, the sequence is TGCGCCAGCAGCTTGCCGGGACAGGGCAAATACAATGAGCAGTTCTTC. Reference TRBV5-1 and TRBJ2-1 genes cover what lies past the CDR3, so the full variable domain is KAGVTQTPRYLIKTRGQQVTLSCSPISGHRSVSWYQQTPGQGLQFLFEYFSETQRNKGNFPGRFSGRQFSNSRSEMNVSTLELGDSALYLCASSLPGQGKYNEQFFGPGTRLTVL.